This entry is about one T cell receptor (beta chain). The targeted sequencing depth was 1 in 200,000 to 1 in 1 million T cells. The table came from immunoSEQ multiplex PCR; TCRdb's copy has only in-frame clones and leaves some out. The table lists about 310,000 clones, 80% of them singletons. This sample is part of a study of cytotoxic CD8 clonotypes in ibrutinib-treated CLL. The TCR comes from a human donor with chronic lymphocytic leukemia. This specimen was PBMCs, taken before ibrutinib treatment.

This CDR3 reads CASSEKGDRESEAFF. CDR3 in DNA: TGTGCCAGCAGCGAAAAGGGGGACAGGGAGAGTGAAGCTTTCTTT. The chain combines TRBV21-1 with TRBJ1-1; TRBD1, the table's D call, was not compared with the DNA. TRBV21-1 is a documented pseudogene. CDR3 size: 15 residues.